This T cell receptor (beta chain) was documented in a study of T cell changes during pregnancy in multiple sclerosis. The method was immunoSEQ multiplex PCR; TCRdb's version includes in-frame clones alone and lacks a portion of them. This sample has about 64,000 clones, with almost 97% found just once. Germline-derived CDR1 and CDR2 are MNHEY and SMNVEV (reference sequence). CDR3 length equals 14 residues. V lost 2 bases, J lost 4 bases, and 9 bases lay in between. The source material was CD8+ T cells from peripheral blood mononuclear cells, sampled after pregnancy. The chain carries TRBV27 and TRBJ1-3; D not certain. The sequence was obtained from a female donor with multiple sclerosis, enrolled in a pregnancy study. CDR3 in amino acids: CASSLDPGGNTIYF. CDR3 DNA: TGTGCCAGCAGTTTAGACCCGGGAGGAAACACCATATATTTT.